Shown below are 21 T cell receptor beta chains from a single sample sequenced in a study of response to subunit inactivated influenza vaccine. TCRdb recomputed calls from the RT-PCR reads with MiXCR, one row per CDR3 protein. In the table there are roughly 180,000 distinct CDR3 sequences, 9.2% of which are singletons. Sequences were derived from non-naive T cells sorted from PBMCs, sampled on the day of vaccination. All receptors derive from a man aged 45-65 years who received an inactivated influenza vaccine.

The rearrangement joins TRBV20-1 to TRBJ2-7; TRBD2 agrees at 10 bases. Germline CDR1 DFQATT, CDR2 SNEGSKA (reference sequence). The CDR3 runs to 15 residues. Losses at the gene ends were 3 bases for V and 0 bases for J; bases not matched to a gene: 5. CDR3 loop: CSASSLAGVSYEQYF. The CDR3 nucleotides are TGCAGTGCTAGCTCCCTAGCGGGAGTCTCCTACGAGCAGTACTTC.

This clonotype was recorded many times. The V call is TRBV2, the J call TRBJ1-2, with D perhaps matching TRBD1 (6 bases). This CDR3 is 14 amino acids long. V was trimmed by 3 bases and J by 4 bases, leaving 12 bases between them. Germline loops: CDR1 SNHLY, CDR2 FYNNEI. This CDR3 reads CASSDRGQSYGYTF. CDR3 sequence (DNA): TGTGCCAGCAGTGATAGGGGACAAAGCTATGGCTACACCTTC.

This clonotype was observed at least ten times. V is TRBV12-3 or TRBV12-4 and J is TRBJ2-1; maybe TRBD2 (5 bases). The CDR3 sequence is 16 residues long. Trimming stripped 5 bases from V and 6 bases from J, with 20 bases between. CDR3 DNA sequence: TGTGCCAGCAGTCCCCTCGGACTTAGGGTGCCCAATGAGCAGTTCTTC. Translation: CASSPLGLRVPNEQFF.

The chain couples TRBV6-1 to TRBJ1-2; D gene ambiguous. In germline, CDR1 is MNHNS, CDR2 SASEGT. V gave up 2 bases and J gave up 0 bases, with 13 bases separating them. The CDR3 length is 16 residues. DNA for the CDR3: TGTGCCAGCAGTGAATGGGGTTGGTCGGCTAACTATGGCTACACCTTC. It codes for CASSEWGWSANYGYTF.

This clonotype was seen ten or more times. The J gene is TRBJ1-1, the V gene TRBV12-3 or TRBV12-4; D not certain. The CDR3 covers 16 residues. V lost 0 bases and J lost 3, with 14 bases in between. This CDR3 is CASSLALFTRDTEAFF. The DNA for the CDR3 is TGTGCCAGCAGTTTAGCCCTATTCACGCGGGACACTGAAGCTTTCTTT.

This clonotype occurred many times. This chain connects TRBV15 to TRBJ1-4; 7 bases map to TRBD1. Germline CDR1 reads LNHNV; CDR2 reads YYDKDF (reference sequence). The CDR3 is 16 residues long. The V gene end was trimmed by 1 base and the J gene end by 8 bases; junction bases not matched to a gene: 10. DNA for the CDR3: TGTGCCACCAGCAGAGCACCCTTACAGGGGAGCGAAAAACTGTTTTTT. It translates to CATSRAPLQGSEKLFF.

This clonotype was seen ten or more times. This chain joins TRBV2 and TRBJ2-1, with 7 positions matching TRBD2. Per the germline V gene, CDR1 is SNHLY and CDR2 is FYNNEI. This CDR3 has 15 amino acids. V was clipped by 4 bases and J by 0 bases; unmatched bases: 3. The DNA of the CDR3 is TGTGCCAGCAGTGCGGGACTAAGCTCCTACAATGAGCAGTTCTTC. Translation gives CASSAGLSSYNEQFF.

This clonotype came up once. This clone may be a read error of a much larger clone one base away. This chain links TRBV4-1 with TRBJ1-6; the D is unclear. V was shortened by 4 bases and J by 15 bases, with 16 bases between the two germline ends. Germline V CDR1 and CDR2: MGHRA, YSYEKL. The CDR3 is 13 amino acids. CDR3 sequence: CASSPPQSGVLHF. CDR3 nucleotides: TGCGCCAGCAGCCCCCCGCAAAGTGGGGTCCTCCACTTT.

The rearrangement joins TRBV6-2 or TRBV6-3 to TRBJ2-2, with D unclear. V was shortened by 4 bases and J by 7 bases, with 7 bases between the two germline ends. The CDR3 is 12 amino acids. Germline V gene sequence: CDR1 MNHEY, CDR2 SVGEGT. CDR3 coding DNA: TGTGCCAGCAGTTGGGGAAACGGGGAGCTGTTTTTT. Its protein is CASSWGNGELFF.

This clonotype appeared many times. V usage is TRBV20-1 and J usage is TRBJ2-2; 7 bases are a match to TRBD1. The germline CDR1 and CDR2 sequences are DFQATT and SNEGSKA (reference sequence). The CDR3 is 16 residues long. V gave up 0 bases and J gave up 1 base; unmatched junction bases: 5. Here the CDR3 reads CSARDLGQENTGELFF. The CDR3 coding sequence is TGCAGTGCTAGAGATCTAGGACAGGAGAACACCGGGGAGCTGTTTTTT.

This clonotype was counted a few times. V and J are TRBV6-2 or TRBV6-3 and TRBJ2-1; TRBD2 might be the D (5 bases). The CDR3 is 13 amino acids. Germline CDR1 reads MNHEY; CDR2 reads SVGEGT. V lost 8 bases, J lost 9 bases, and 17 bases lay in between. This chain's CDR3 is CASCKGGGFEQFF. CDR3 nucleotides: TGTGCCAGCTGCAAGGGTGGAGGTTTTGAGCAGTTCTTC.

This clonotype was seen only a few times. The chain carries TRBV20-1 and TRBJ1-1; 7 nucleotides agree with TRBD1. In germline, CDR1 is DFQATT, CDR2 SNEGSKA (reference sequence). V shed 3 bases, J shed 7 bases, and the junction held 11 bases outside the gene matches. CDR3 size: 14 residues. For the CDR3, the DNA is TGCAGTGCTAGGATCACAGGGGAGCGGAATGAAGCTTTCTTT. This codes for CSARITGERNEAFF.

This clonotype was observed at least ten times. The V gene is TRBV20-1, the J gene TRBJ1-2, with 8 bases fitting TRBD1. From germline, CDR1 is DFQATT and CDR2 SNEGSKA (reference sequence). After removal of 7 bases from V and 2 bases from J, the junction contained 6 bases not matched to a gene. CDR3 length equals 13 residues. As DNA, the CDR3 is TGCAGTGGTGGGGACAGGCCAAACTATGGCTACACCTTC. This encodes CSGGDRPNYGYTF.

This clonotype was observed many times. This chain links TRBV5-1 with TRBJ2-2; D possibly corresponds to TRBD2 (6 bases). CDR3 length equals 16 residues. The germline V gene encodes CDR1 SGHRS and CDR2 YFSETQ. Trimming cost V 3 bases and J 2 bases, with 14 bases left between them. CDR3 DNA sequence: TGCGCCAGCAGCTCACACCGGGAGACAAACACCGGGGAGCTGTTTTTT. It is translated as CASSSHRETNTGELFF.

This clonotype has just a few counts. The chain is built from TRBV4-2 and TRBJ2-2; D is ambiguous. Looked up from germline, CDR1 is LGHNA and CDR2 is YNFKEQ. The CDR3 is 18 residues long. With 0 bases removed from V and 2 bases from J, the gap between germline ends came to 16 bases. The CDR3 nucleotides read TGTGCCAGCAGCCAAGATATAAGAGTAATCTTCAACACCGGGGAGCTGTTTTTT. As protein: CASSQDIRVIFNTGELFF.

The chain has TRBV5-1 and TRBJ2-5, with 15 bases identical to TRBD2. Per germline, CDR1 SGHRS and CDR2 YFSETQ. The CDR3 contains 17 residues. V shed 0 bases, J shed 3 bases, and the junction held 3 bases outside the gene matches. CDR3 protein: CASSLGTSGGGEETQYF. CDR3 bases: TGCGCCAGCAGCTTGGGGACTAGCGGGGGGGGAGAAGAGACCCAGTACTTC.

The sample holds many counts of this clonotype. The V call is TRBV20-1, the J call TRBJ2-7; 10 bases agree with TRBD1. Unmatched junction bases numbered 4, after V lost 3 bases and J lost 2 bases. Germline CDR1 DFQATT, CDR2 SNEGSKA (reference sequence). The CDR3 is 14 residues long. The chain's CDR3 is CSASFGTGAYEQYF. The CDR3, as DNA: TGCAGTGCTAGCTTCGGGACAGGGGCCTACGAGCAGTACTTC.

This clonotype was detected many times. V and J are TRBV20-1 and TRBJ1-1; a weak D match, TRBD1 (5 bases). V lost 3 bases and J 6 bases, leaving 11 bases between the germline ends. The CDR3 is made up of 12 amino acids. Looked up from germline, CDR1 is DFQATT and CDR2 is SNEGSKA (reference sequence). In DNA form, the CDR3 reads TGCAGTGCTAGGGGCCAGGGATCTGAAGCTTTCTTT. Amino acids: CSARGQGSEAFF.

This clonotype has at least ten counts. This chain joins TRBV12-3 or TRBV12-4 and TRBJ2-1, with 11 bases aligning to TRBD2. V lost 6 bases to trimming and J lost 12 bases; unmatched junction nucleotides: 19. This CDR3 is 17 amino acids long. The CDR3 sequence is CASSRTSGSTDKEAQFF. The CDR3, as DNA: TGTGCCAGCAGCCGAACTAGCGGGAGTACTGATAAGGAGGCGCAGTTCTTC.

This clonotype was recorded many times. The chain employs TRBV29-1 and TRBJ1-2; D unresolved. The CDR3 is made up of 13 amino acids. Germline V gives CDR1 SQVTM, CDR2 ANQGSEA. The V end lost 6 bases, the J end lost 0 bases, and 11 bases lay between the germline ends. The CDR3 coding sequence is TGCAGCGTGCGTTCTGACACTAACTATGGCTACACCTTC. Its translation is CSVRSDTNYGYTF.

In this sample, this clonotype turned up many times. This chain uses TRBV20-1 with TRBJ2-7, with no clear D. V lost 6 bases and J lost 2, with 8 bases in between. The CDR3 runs 11 residues. From germline, CDR1 is DFQATT and CDR2 SNEGSKA (reference sequence). This CDR3 is CSAQDPYEQYF. The CDR3 DNA reads TGCAGTGCGCAAGACCCCTACGAGCAGTACTTC.